This is a list of T cell receptor beta chains from one sample in a study of T cell repertoires in ileal Crohn's disease. Some clones are missing from TCRdb's copy, which holds only in-frame ones; the method was immunoSEQ multiplex PCR. The sample lists about 13,000 clones; 65% to 85% were seen once. The source material was ileal tissue. The receptor set was obtained from an adult with Crohn's disease. The CDR3 runs from the conserved cysteine through the conserved F or W. A D gene is named only where the DNA matches it firmly.

J: TRBJ1-4; V: TRBV27; D: .; DNA: TGTGCCAGCAGTCTCGACTGGGGGGGAAAACTGTTTTTT; CDR3: CASSLDWGGKLFF
J: TRBJ1-5; V: TRBV6-1; D: TRBD1; DNA: TGTGCCAGCAGTGAACGGACAGGGTGGCAGCCCCAGCATTTT; CDR3: CASSERTGWQPQHF
J: TRBJ1-4; V: TRBV7-9; D: .; DNA: TGTGCCAGCAGCTCGTATGAAAAACTGTTTTTT; CDR3: CASSSYEKLFF
J: TRBJ1-4; V: TRBV5-1; D: .; DNA: TGCGCCAGCAGCTTGGCCTCTGCAGGGGCAAATGAAAAACTGTTTTTT; CDR3: CASSLASAGANEKLFF
J: TRBJ2-1; V: TRBV10-1; D: .; DNA: TGCGCCAGCAGTGAGTCCTGGGGGGTCAGCAATGAGCAGTTCTTC; CDR3: CASSESWGVSNEQFF
J: TRBJ2-7; V: TRBV4-1; D: TRBD2; DNA: TGCGCCAGCAGCCAAATTATTAGCGGGACTCATTCCTACGAGCAGTACTTC; CDR3: CASSQIISGTHSYEQYF
J: TRBJ2-1; V: TRBV7-2; D: TRBD2; DNA: TGTGCCAGCAGCTTTAGTCTAGCGGATAATGAGCAGTTCTTC; CDR3: CASSFSLADNEQFF
J: TRBJ2-7; V: TRBV23-1; D: TRBD1; DNA: TGCGCCAGCAGTCAGAGGACAGGGGAATACGAGCAGTACTTC; CDR3: CASSQRTGEYEQYF
J: TRBJ2-6; V: TRBV5-1; D: TRBD1; DNA: TGCGCCAGCAGCTTGGCCCCAGGGGGCGCTGGGGCCAACGTCCTGACTTTC; CDR3: CASSLAPGGAGANVLTF
J: TRBJ1-1; V: TRBV2; D: TRBD1; DNA: TGTGCCAGCAGTCTTGCAGGGGGTCGATCGAACACTGAAGCTTTCTTT; CDR3: CASSLAGGRSNTEAFF